Listed below are T cell receptor beta chains from one sample, sequenced in a study of cytomegalovirus exposure and HLA in healthy donors. The method was immunoSEQ multiplex PCR; TCRdb's version includes in-frame clones alone and lacks a portion of them. Of about 100,000 clones listed, 81% are singletons. The sample taken for sequencing was PBMCs. The receptors were sampled from a woman aged 70-85 years in good health and CMV-seropositive. Both conserved end residues are part of each CDR3. The D gene is left open where the match is weak. A clone size is listed for some rows: how often the clone was seen (once, few, many), or a class if it is expanded.

NA,TRBJ2-6,NA,TRBV4-2,TGTGCCAGCAGCCACTCCGGGACTCTCTCTGGGGCCAACGTCCTGACTTTC,CASSHSGTLSGANVLTF
once,TRBJ2-1,TRBD2,TRBV18,TGTGCCAGCTCCCCAGGACTAGCGGGAGCCGGGAGTGAGCAGTTCTTC,CASSPGLAGAGSEQFF
NA,TRBJ2-1,NA,TRBV9,TGTGCCAGCAGCGCCTGGGACACTCTAAACTACAATGAGCAGTTCTTC,CASSAWDTLNYNEQFF
NA,TRBJ2-7,NA,TRBV4-3,TGCGCCAGCAGCCAATTACTGGGCCCCTACGAGCAGTACTTC,CASSQLLGPYEQYF
NA,TRBJ2-1,TRBD1,TRBV19,TGTGCCAGTAGTATAAGGGGGCAAGGGCGGAATGAGCAGTTCTTC,CASSIRGQGRNEQFF
NA,TRBJ1-5,NA,TRBV14,TGTGCCAGCAGCCAAGGACCTATGAGGGATCAGCCCCAGCATTTT,CASSQGPMRDQPQHF
NA,TRBJ2-1,TRBD2,TRBV15,TGTGCCACCAGCAGAGGTGGTGGGCTGGGGCTAGCGGGAGGGCCGCGGTTAGATGAGCAGTTCTTC,CATSRGGGLGLAGGPRLDEQFF
NA,TRBJ1-1,TRBD1,TRBV7-9,TGTGCCAGCAGCTCAACCGGGACAGGGTCTGGTGAAGCTTTCTTT,CASSSTGTGSGEAFF
NA,TRBJ1-1,NA,TRBV30,TGTGCCTGGAGGGTACATGGGGGGGCGGACACTGAAGCTTTCTTT,CAWRVHGGADTEAFF
NA,TRBJ1-2,NA,TRBV7-2,TGTGCCAGCAGCTTCAGGACAGACGATGGCTACACCTTC,CASSFRTDDGYTF
NA,TRBJ2-1,TRBD2,TRBV7-9,TGTGCCAGCAGCTTAAGCGGGGCGAACAATGAGCAGTTCTTC,CASSLSGANNEQFF
NA,TRBJ2-2,NA,TRBV5-8,TGTGCCAGCAGCCCGTCAGGGTTGCACACCGGGGAGCTGTTTTTT,CASSPSGLHTGELFF
NA,TRBJ2-1,TRBD2,TRBV6-5,TGTGCCAGCGGGGGGGTAGCGGGAGGGCCGGGGCAGTTCTTC,CASGGVAGGPGQFF
NA,TRBJ1-5,NA,TRBV19,TGTGCCAGTAGTAAGCCACCAAGTTATAGCAATCAGCCCCAGCATTTT,CASSKPPSYSNQPQHF